The TCR beta chain described here comes from a study of glioma-infiltrating T cells. Amplification of TCR alpha and beta CDR3 regions from RNA used iRepertoire nested multiplex PCR. Each CDR3 protein is one row after TCRdb ran MiXCR on the multiplex PCR reads. This table holds 20,000 to 25,000 distinct CDR3 sequences, around 23% found once. The sample consisted of glioma tissue, nonneoplastic brain tissue, or PBMCs (not recorded which). This clonotype was sampled from a human donor with low-grade glioma or glioblastoma, undergoing nonglioma brain surgery, or in good health (not recorded which).

Here the CDR3 DNA reads TGTGCCATAAAGCCAGGGAGTGGAGAAACCAATGAGCAGTTCTTC. Its protein is CAIKPGSGETNEQFF. The chain recombines TRBV12-3 or TRBV12-4 with TRBJ2-1, with D perhaps being TRBD1 or TRBD2 (5 bases each). This CDR3 has 15 residues. V was clipped by 10 bases and J by 6 bases, with 22 bases between them.